This entry lists 32 T cell receptor beta chains sequenced from one sample in a study of low-dose radiotherapy and immunotherapy resistance in tumors. Both TCRalpha and TCRbeta chains were reverse transcribed with V-gene-specific primers. TCRs underwent approximately 20 PCR cycles of amplification with a constant-region primer and V-primer adapter. TCRdb used MiXCR to reprocess the reads, holding one entry per CDR3 protein. The sample lists approximately 100,000 distinct CDR3 sequences, less than 25% occurring once. The time point denotes: after trial treatment. Treatment defined: LDRT plus nivolumab, ipilimumab, low-dose cyclophosphamide and aspirin (RACIN trial). Sequenced material: PBMCs, taken after low-dose radiotherapy plus immunotherapy. The receptor source for this set is a male donor with prostate cancer.

The sample holds a few counts of this clonotype. This chain connects TRBV20-1 to TRBJ2-7, with 8 bases identical to TRBD1. J gave up 6 bases and V 2 bases, and 9 bases lay outside the gene matches. Germline CDR1 reads DFQATT; CDR2 reads SNEGSKA (reference sequence). The CDR3 has 14 residues. CDR3: CSARPGQGRIEQYF. DNA of the CDR3: TGCAGTGCTAGACCTGGACAGGGTCGGATCGAGCAGTACTTC.

This clonotype has just a few counts. The CDR3 region is CASRDRTREGPQHF. CDR3 in DNA: TGTGCCAGCCGGGACAGGACCCGCGAGGGGCCCCAGCATTTT. The J gene is TRBJ1-5, the V gene TRBV6-1; 8 bases line up with TRBD1. The V gene's germline CDR1 is MNHNS and CDR2 SASEGT. The CDR3 extends over 14 amino acids. V trimming: 8 bases; J trimming: 9 bases; junction bases outside the gene matches: 12.

This clonotype occurred many times. This chain uses TRBV19 with TRBJ1-5; no reliable D call. The CDR3 has 13 amino acids. V lost 4 bases, J lost 7 bases, and 11 bases lay in between. Germline V gene sequence: CDR1 LNHDA, CDR2 SQIVND (reference sequence). The CDR3 sequence is CASSTLVGQPQHF. CDR3 sequence (DNA): TGTGCCAGTAGTACTTTGGTCGGACAGCCCCAGCATTTT. Looking up the rest from reference TRBV19 and TRBJ1-5 gives the full variable domain: DGGITQSPKYLFRKEGQNVTLSCEQNLNHDAMYWYRQDPGQGLRLIYYSQIVNDFQKGDIAEGYSVSREKKESFPLTVTSAQKNPTAFYLCASSTLVGQPQHFGDGTRLSIL.

The chain recombines TRBV10-3 with TRBJ1-5; 8 nucleotides match TRBD1. The CDR3 consists of 16 residues. Germline assignment: CDR1 ENHRY and CDR2 SYGVKD. The ends lost 3 bases at V and 0 bases at J; junction bases unmatched: 4. The CDR3 coding sequence is TGTGCCATCAGTGATGGACAGGGTTATAGCAATCAGCCCCAGCATTTT. Translation gives CAISDGQGYSNQPQHF.

This clonotype has at least ten counts. The V gene is TRBV24-1, the J gene TRBJ2-1, with 9 positions matching TRBD1. CDR3 size: 11 residues. The germline V gene has CDR1 KGHDR and CDR2 SFDVKD. The J segment lost 15 bases and the V segment lost 4 bases, leaving 3 bases of the junction unmatched. The CDR3 spells CATSEGQGLFF. The DNA of the CDR3 is TGTGCCACCAGTGAGGGACAGGGTTTGTTCTTC.

In its sample, this clonotype was seen many times. This chain uses TRBV11-2 with TRBJ1-5; D is uncertain. Trimming removed 0 bases at V and 6 bases at J, with 6 bases between. Germline CDR1 SGHAT, CDR2 FQNNGV. The CDR3 extends over 13 amino acids. For the CDR3, the DNA is TGTGCCAGCAGCTTAGATACAAGTCAGCCCCAGCATTTT. This translates into CASSLDTSQPQHF.

This clonotype was seen at least ten times. The chain recombines TRBV29-1 with TRBJ2-7; TRBD2 matches 9 bases. CDR1 is SQVTM and CDR2 is ANQGSEA in the germline V gene. The CDR3 is 15 amino acids. Germline trimming cut 4 bases from V and 2 bases from J; bases unmatched to any gene: 9. The CDR3 DNA sequence: TGCAGCGTTGGGGGGTTGCTAGCGGGGACCTACGAGCAGTACTTC. Translation: CSVGGLLAGTYEQYF.

This clonotype was detected many times. This sequence joins TRBV6-1 and TRBJ1-1, with D possibly TRBD1 on 5 matching bases. Trimming removed 2 bases from V and 1 base from J, with 8 bases in between. Looked up from germline, CDR1 is MNHNS and CDR2 is SASEGT. The CDR3 totals 14 residues. The CDR3 nucleotides read TGTGCCAGCAGTGAAAGGGGTGCGAACACTGAAGCTTTCTTT. Translated: CASSERGANTEAFF.

This clonotype was found many times. This rearrangement joins TRBV7-6 to TRBJ2-2; possible D gene TRBD1, 5 bases. The CDR3 has 15 residues. V was cut by 6 bases and J by 0 bases, with 11 bases left in between. Per germline, CDR1 SGHVS and CDR2 FNYEAQ. CDR3 sequence (DNA): TGTGCCAGCAGATATGACAGTTCGAACACCGGGGAGCTGTTTTTT. Its protein is CASRYDSSNTGELFF.

This clonotype appeared many times. The chain couples TRBV3-1 to TRBJ2-2, with D possibly matching TRBD1 (5 bases). The CDR3 sequence is 15 residues long. Germline V gives CDR1 LGHDT, CDR2 YNNKEL (reference sequence). Trimming left V 4 bases short and J 6 bases short, with 15 bases between. The CDR3 here is CASSPRARGAGELFF. CDR3 bases: TGTGCCAGCAGCCCAAGGGCTAGGGGCGCCGGGGAGCTGTTTTTT.

This clonotype was found a few times. The chain has TRBV3-1 and TRBJ2-7, with 7 bases aligning to TRBD1. The V segment lost 4 bases and the J segment 7 bases; nucleotides outside the gene matches: 7. The CDR3 is made up of 13 amino acids. From germline, CDR1 is LGHDT and CDR2 YNNKEL (reference sequence). CDR3 amino acids: CASSPTGAWEQYF. CDR3 bases: TGTGCCAGCAGCCCAACAGGGGCGTGGGAGCAGTACTTC.

At least ten counts were recorded for this clonotype. The V and J genes are TRBV7-2 and TRBJ2-3, with D perhaps TRBD1 or TRBD2 (5 bases each). Trimming shortened V by 5 bases and J by 2 bases, and 14 bases separated the two germline ends. This CDR3 contains 15 residues. Germline assignment: CDR1 SGHTA and CDR2 FQGNSA. The CDR3 here is CASSLGVAYTDTQYF. The CDR3, as DNA: TGTGCCAGCAGCCTGGGGGTGGCGTACACAGATACGCAGTATTTT.

J is TRBJ1-2 and V is TRBV6-8; maybe TRBD1 (6 bases). Trimming shortened V by 5 bases and J by 7 bases, and 20 bases separated the two germline ends. This CDR3 region has 15 residues. Germline V CDR1 and CDR2: MNHGY, SAAAGT. The CDR3: CASSLPGAGGGGYTF. The DNA for the CDR3 is TGTGCCAGCAGTCTACCAGGGGCCGGTGGGGGTGGCTACACCTTC.

This sequence joins TRBV5-5 and TRBJ1-1; tentatively, D is TRBD1 (6 bases). The V gene's germline CDR1 is SGHKS and CDR2 YYEKEE (reference sequence). The CDR3 is 14 amino acids. The V gene lost 0 bases and the J gene lost 4 bases, with 10 bases spanning the gap. CDR3 nucleotide sequence: TGTGCCAGCAGCTTGGCCTGGGGGGCCACTGAAGCTTTCTTT. Its translation: CASSLAWGATEAFF.

Concerning this clonotype itself: Given a much more abundant clone one base away, this may be a read error. The chain carries TRBV27 and TRBJ2-3, with a weak D call TRBD1 (5 bases). Germline-derived CDR1 and CDR2 are MNHEY and SMNVEV (reference sequence). The V and J ends lost 5 bases and 6 bases respectively, with 18 bases between them. CDR3 size: 15 residues. This CDR3 is CASSPSGRTPDTQYF. CDR3 nucleotides: TGTGCCAGCAGTCCATCAGGGCGGACCCCCGATACGCAGTATTTT.

This clonotype was seen at least ten times. The chain is built from TRBV19 and TRBJ2-7; 8 positions match TRBD1. There are 13 residues in the CDR3. CDR1 LNHDA and CDR2 SQIVND come from the germline V gene (reference sequence). Unmatched junction bases numbered 5, after V lost 5 bases and J lost 5 bases. The CDR3 coding sequence is TGTGCCAGTAGTCAACAGGGGGAGAACGAGCAGTACTTC. Protein product: CASSQQGENEQYF. The variable domain in full, completed from reference TRBV19 and TRBJ2-7, reads DGGITQSPKYLFRKEGQNVTLSCEQNLNHDAMYWYRQDPGQGLRLIYYSQIVNDFQKGDIAEGYSVSREKKESFPLTVTSAQKNPTAFYLCASSQQGENEQYFGPGTRLTVT.

At least ten counts were recorded for this clonotype. The chain is built from TRBV5-1 and TRBJ1-6; 7 nucleotides align to TRBD1. Germline CDR1 is SGHRS and CDR2 is YFSETQ. V lost 6 bases to trimming and J lost 9 bases; unmatched junction nucleotides: 6. This CDR3 is 13 amino acids long. The CDR3, as DNA: TGCGCCAGCAAGCCAGGGGGAATTTCACCCCTCCACTTT. Its protein product is CASKPGGISPLHF.

The sample holds many counts of this clonotype. The chain combines TRBV24-1 with TRBJ1-5; 7 bases line up with TRBD1. The V gene end was trimmed by 2 bases and the J gene end by 4 bases; junction bases not matched to a gene: 4. Per germline, CDR1 KGHDR and CDR2 SFDVKD. The CDR3 covers 15 residues. The CDR3 coding sequence is TGTGCCACCAGTGATTCTAGACAGGGTAATCAGCCCCAGCATTTT. It is translated as CATSDSRQGNQPQHF.

This clonotype appeared many times. The V gene is TRBV2, the J gene TRBJ2-5, with 13 bases fitting TRBD2. Germline V gives CDR1 SNHLY, CDR2 FYNNEI. CDR3 length: 17 residues. The V segment lost 6 bases and the J segment 1 base; nucleotides outside the gene matches: 8. The CDR3 DNA sequence: TGTGCCAGCAGGGCACTGACTAGCGGGGGGAGCCAAGAGACCCAGTACTTC. Amino acid sequence: CASRALTSGGSQETQYF.

As concerns this clonotype: A much larger clone sits a single nucleotide away, making a read error possible. The chain combines TRBV20-1 with TRBJ2-5, with a tentative D call TRBD2 (6 bases). The CDR3 loop spans 12 amino acids. In germline, CDR1 is DFQATT, CDR2 SNEGSKA (reference sequence). In DNA form, the CDR3 reads TGCAGTGCTAGAGGGTTCCGGGAGACCCAGAACTTC. Residues: CSARGFRETQNF.

Ten or more counts support this clonotype. The rearrangement links TRBV19 to TRBJ1-1; D gene ambiguous. V was shortened by 6 bases and J by 5 bases, with 16 bases between the two germline ends. The CDR3 runs to 14 residues. Germline CDR1 LNHDA, CDR2 SQIVND (reference sequence). The CDR3 nucleotides are TGTGCCAGTAGAATTTTGGGCAGAACAACTGAAGCTTTCTTT. Translating gives CASRILGRTTEAFF. Combining the CDR3 with reference TRBV19 and TRBJ1-1 gives the whole variable domain DGGITQSPKYLFRKEGQNVTLSCEQNLNHDAMYWYRQDPGQGLRLIYYSQIVNDFQKGDIAEGYSVSREKKESFPLTVTSAQKNPTAFYLCASRILGRTTEAFFGQGTRLTVV.

The rearrangement links TRBV6-5 to TRBJ2-3, with D perhaps matching TRBD1 (5 bases). The germline gives CDR1 MNHEY, CDR2 SVGAGI. This CDR3 spans 19 amino acids. Trimming stripped 0 bases from V and 1 base from J, with 20 bases between. CDR3 nucleotides: TGTGCCAGCAGTTACTCCGCAGGGCCCTTTATGACGGGCACAGATACGCAGTATTTT. Translation gives CASSYSAGPFMTGTDTQYF.

The chain has TRBV18 and TRBJ1-4; tentatively, D is TRBD1 (5 bases). There are 13 residues in the CDR3. CDR1 and CDR2 from the germline V gene are KGHSH and LQKENI. Trimming removed 0 bases from V and 7 bases from J, with 6 bases in between. The CDR3: CASSPPGTEKLFF. The CDR3 nucleotides are TGTGCCAGCTCACCACCGGGGACTGAAAAACTGTTTTTT.

At least ten counts were recorded for this clonotype. The V gene is TRBV21-1, the J gene TRBJ2-5; the D call of TRBD1 is as the table states it, not checked on the DNA. TRBV21-1 is marked as a pseudogene. The CDR3 contains 18 residues. CDR3 region: CASSKPQGRWLGQETQYF. Here the CDR3 DNA reads TGTGCCAGCAGCAAACCCCAGGGAAGGTGGTTGGGCCAAGAGACCCAGTACTTC.

The rearrangement joins TRBV19 to TRBJ2-3, with D perhaps TRBD2 (5 bases). With 5 bases removed from V and 6 bases from J, the gap between germline ends came to 15 bases. The CDR3 spans 14 residues. Germline assignment: CDR1 LNHDA and CDR2 SQIVND (reference sequence). In DNA form, the CDR3 reads TGTGCCAGTAGTCCGACCGAGGGCTTCGATACGCAGTATTTT. Translation gives CASSPTEGFDTQYF.

As DNA, the CDR3 is TGTGCCAGCAGCTACCAAACCCTCCGGACAGGGTATTATGAGCAGTTCTTC. Its protein product is CASSYQTLRTGYYEQFF. The chain combines TRBV11-2 with TRBJ2-1; 8 nucleotides match TRBD1. Trimming at V came to 4 bases and at J to 8 bases, leaving 16 bases not matched to a gene. Germline V gene lookup returns CDR1 SGHAT and CDR2 FQNNGV. This CDR3 contains 17 residues.

This clonotype has a count of ten or more. The chain employs TRBV20-1 and TRBJ1-2; D is unclear. Germline V CDR1 and CDR2: DFQATT, SNEGSKA (reference sequence). This CDR3 contains 11 residues. The V and J ends lost 3 bases and 4 bases respectively, with 6 bases between them. Here the CDR3 reads CSASAAYGYTF. The CDR3 DNA sequence: TGCAGTGCTAGTGCTGCCTATGGCTACACCTTC.

This clonotype has just a few counts. J is TRBJ2-1 and V is TRBV15; D is unresolved. The V and J ends lost 3 bases and 6 bases respectively, with 9 bases between them. The CDR3 loop spans 13 amino acids. Germline-derived CDR1 and CDR2 are LNHNV and YYDKDF (reference sequence). The CDR3 DNA is TGTGCCACCAGCAGGGATTACGGCAATGAGCAGTTCTTC. Protein product: CATSRDYGNEQFF. Together with reference TRBV15 and TRBJ2-1, the CDR3 gives the full variable domain: DAMVIQNPRYQVTQFGKPVTLSCSQTLNHNVMYWYQQKSSQAPKLLFHYYDKDFNNEADTPDNFQSRRPNTSFCFLDIRSPGLGDTAMYLCATSRDYGNEQFFGPGTRLTVL.

This clonotype has at least ten counts. CDR3 nucleotides: TGTGCCAGCAGCTTAGTGGGTGGCACAACCACCGGGGAGCTGTTTTTT. This codes for CASSLVGGTTTGELFF. The gene calls are TRBV7-2 and TRBJ2-2, with D unresolved. V dropped 1 base and J dropped 4 bases, with 13 bases sitting between them. There are 16 residues in the CDR3. Looked up from germline, CDR1 is SGHTA and CDR2 is FQGNSA.

Many counts were recorded for this clonotype. The chain is built from TRBV5-8 and TRBJ1-6; the D gene is possibly TRBD1 (6 bases). Germline V CDR1 and CDR2: SGHTS, YDEGEE. The CDR3 is made up of 16 amino acids. Between the trimmed V and J ends, which lost 3 bases and 6 bases, there was a span of 16 bases. This CDR3 is CASSWAWGAGNSPLHF. The CDR3 region has the DNA TGTGCCAGCAGCTGGGCCTGGGGGGCGGGTAATTCACCCCTCCACTTT.

This clonotype was recorded at least ten times. V and J are TRBV18 and TRBJ2-7; tentatively, D is TRBD1 (6 bases). Germline V CDR1 and CDR2: KGHSH, LQKENI. The CDR3 totals 14 residues. Trimming stripped 6 bases from V and 0 bases from J, with 12 bases between. The chain's CDR3 is CASSPGTPSYEQYF. The CDR3 DNA reads TGTGCCAGCTCCCCCGGGACACCCTCCTACGAGCAGTACTTC.

As to this clonotype: A far larger clone lies a single base away; this is likely a read error. CDR3 loop: CASSYSVITGEQFF. The DNA of the CDR3 is TGTGCCAGCAGTTACTCGGTAATCACCGGGGAGCAGTTTTTT. The rearrangement links TRBV6-2 or TRBV6-3 to TRBJ2-2, with D perhaps TRBD2 (5 bases). CDR3 length equals 14 residues. Germline V CDR1 and CDR2: MNHEY, SVGEGT.